A selection of T cell receptor beta chains follows, all from one sample in a study of beta chain features in type 1 diabetes. TCRdb's copy holds only in-frame clones and misses some; the assay was immunoSEQ multiplex PCR. The data contain under 350,000 clones, roughly 25% of them singletons. The source material was naive CD4+ T cells from blood. The source is a young woman with type 1 diabetes. The CDR3 runs from the conserved cysteine through the conserved F or W. A D gene is named only where the DNA matches it firmly. For some rows the clone size is stated as once, few or many, or as a class when expanded; others skip it.

J gene	D gene	clone size	V gene	CDR3 protein	CDR3 DNA
TRBJ2-7	TRBD1	few	TRBV30	CAWSAQDRAIYEQYF	TGTGCCTGGAGTGCCCAGGACAGGGCCATCTACGAGCAGTACTTC
TRBJ2-5	-	-	TRBV27	CASSFSSQETQYF	TGTGCCAGCAGTTTCTCCAGTCAAGAGACCCAGTACTTC
TRBJ1-5	-	-	TRBV30	CAWSLTGLQNQPQHF	TGTGCCTGGAGTCTCACGGGACTGCAAAATCAGCCCCAGCATTTT
TRBJ1-1	-	few	TRBV30	CAWGLGDRNTEAFF	TGTGCCTGGGGCTTAGGGGATAGGAACACTGAAGCTTTCTTT
TRBJ2-1	TRBD2	-	TRBV7-9	CASSLSGISNEQFF	TGTGCCAGCAGCTTAAGCGGGATCTCCAATGAGCAGTTCTTC
TRBJ1-5	TRBD1	-	TRBV7-9	CASSPGTGPQPQHF	TGTGCCAGCAGCCCCGGGACAGGGCCTCAGCCCCAGCATTTT
TRBJ2-5	TRBD2	-	TRBV19	CASTASGRGSGETQYF	TGTGCCAGTACCGCTAGCGGGAGAGGCTCGGGAGAGACCCAGTACTTC
TRBJ1-5	TRBD1	few	TRBV30	CAWSGTGDQPQHF	TGTGCCTGGTCCGGGACAGGGGATCAGCCCCAGCATTTT
TRBJ2-1	TRBD2	-	TRBV5-6	CASSKTSGRFNEQFF	TGTGCCAGCAGCAAGACTAGCGGGAGGTTTAATGAGCAGTTCTTC
TRBJ2-2	TRBD1	-	TRBV29-1	CSVVGQMNTGELFF	TGCAGCGTTGTGGGACAGATGAACACCGGGGAGCTGTTTTTT
TRBJ1-2	-	-	TRBV9	CASSPLVSPGDAYGYTF	TGTGCCAGCAGCCCTCTCGTTTCCCCAGGGGACGCCTATGGCTACACCTTC
TRBJ2-1	TRBD2	-	TRBV5-4	CASSPGLAEYNEQFF	TGTGCCAGCAGCCCCGGACTAGCGGAGTACAATGAGCAGTTCTTC
TRBJ2-7	-	-	TRBV10-1	CARGDPDPYEQYF	TGCGCCAGGGGAGACCCAGACCCCTACGAGCAGTACTTC
TRBJ1-2	TRBD1	-	TRBV2	CASSEIGTEGYGYTF	TGTGCCAGCAGTGAAATAGGGACAGAAGGCTATGGCTACACCTTC
TRBJ2-5	TRBD2	few	TRBV7-3	CASSPSGRQETQYF	TGTGCCAGCAGCCCCAGCGGGAGGCAAGAGACCCAGTACTTC
TRBJ1-2	-	-	TRBV13	CASSRRPTNYGYTF	TGTGCCAGCAGCCGGAGACCGACTAACTATGGCTACACCTTC
TRBJ2-7	TRBD2	few	TRBV14	CASSQRTSGFYEQYF	TGTGCCAGCAGCCAGAGGACTAGCGGGTTCTACGAGCAGTACTTC
TRBJ2-1	-	few	TRBV29-1	CSVPASSYNEQFF	TGCAGCGTGCCAGCGAGCTCCTACAATGAGCAGTTCTTC
TRBJ2-3	-	-	TRBV7-6	CASSHLGADTQYF	TGTGCCAGCAGCCACCTGGGAGCAGATACGCAGTATTTT
TRBJ2-1	TRBD2	-	TRBV7-3	CASSQDGLGYNEQFF	TGTGCCAGCAGCCAAGATGGACTAGGCTACAATGAGCAGTTCTTC
TRBJ2-5	-	few	TRBV5-1	CASSLAPGAAATQYF	TGCGCCAGCAGCTTGGCTCCAGGGGCGGCGGCGACCCAGTACTTC
TRBJ1-2	TRBD1	-	TRBV19	CASSIVQGTGGYTF	TGTGCCAGTAGTATCGTACAGGGGACGGGTGGCTACACCTTC
TRBJ2-5	-	few	TRBV5-6	CASSLVTPQETQYF	TGTGCCAGCAGCTTGGTGACACCCCAAGAGACCCAGTACTTC
TRBJ2-7	TRBD2	-	TRBV7-9	CASSSPGLAGSYEQYF	TGTGCCAGCAGCTCCCCCGGACTAGCGGGCTCCTACGAGCAGTACTTC
TRBJ2-7	-	few	TRBV18	CASSPSVNRQPDYEQYF	TGTGCCAGCTCACCGTCTGTCAATCGACAGCCTGACTACGAGCAGTACTTC
TRBJ1-2	TRBD1	-	TRBV28	CASSLRGGQGGVHGYTF	TGTGCCAGCAGTTTGCGGGGTGGACAGGGTGGGGTTCATGGCTACACCTTC
TRBJ1-2	TRBD1	few	TRBV29-1	CSGGTGVGYTF	TGCAGCGGTGGGACAGGGGTCGGCTACACCTTC
TRBJ2-1	TRBD2	few	TRBV30	CAWSSGLASGDEQFF	TGTGCCTGGAGTTCGGGACTAGCGAGCGGTGATGAGCAGTTCTTC